The 21 T cell receptor beta chains below were found in one sample sequenced in a study of T cells in Graves' hyperthyroidism and ophthalmopathy. RNA transcripts were the template for amplifying TCR beta CDR3 regions. Using the HTBI primer set, a first-round RT-PCR was run on the TCR CDR3. In TCRdb, the multiplex PCR reads were re-called with MiXCR into one record per CDR3 protein. The data show 350,000 to 450,000 distinct CDR3 sequences, around 14% seen once. Specimen: blood. All receptors derive from a woman aged 60-75 years with Graves' hyperthyroidism.

The V gene is TRBV30, the J gene TRBJ1-1; 9 bases map to TRBD1. This CDR3 is 16 amino acids long. CDR1 is GTSNPN and CDR2 is SVGIG in the germline V gene (reference sequence). V shed 6 bases, J shed 2 bases, and the junction held 13 bases outside the gene matches. In DNA form, the CDR3 reads TGTGCCTGTCGTACCGGGGGGGGACAGGGAAACACTGAAGCTTTCTTT. Amino acids: CACRTGGGQGNTEAFF.

The sample holds a few counts of this clonotype. The rearrangement links TRBV10-1 to TRBJ2-3; D ambiguous. The CDR3 length is 13 residues. Germline CDR1 WNHNN, CDR2 SYGVQD (reference sequence). The V end was cut by 1 base, the J end by 9 bases, with 11 bases between. In DNA, the CDR3 is TGCGCCAGCAGTGAGTTTGGGGTGGGCACGCAGTATTTT. Translating it yields CASSEFGVGTQYF.

This clonotype was counted ten times or more. This chain uses TRBV7-9 with TRBJ1-6; TRBD1 aligns across 9 bases. The germline CDR1 and CDR2 sequences are SEHNR and FQNEAQ (reference sequence). The CDR3 has 13 residues. With V trimmed by 6 bases and J by 11 bases, 5 bases remained unmatched. The CDR3 coding sequence is TGTGCCAGCAGAGGACAGGGGTTAGCACCCCTCCACTTT. Translated: CASRGQGLAPLHF.

This clonotype was seen at least ten times. The chain is built from TRBV5-1 and TRBJ2-4, with TRBD1 identical over 7 bases. V was pared by 0 bases and J by 12 bases, with 9 bases of the junction left unmatched. The germline V gene has CDR1 SGHRS and CDR2 YFSETQ. The CDR3 covers 14 residues. The CDR3 sequence: CASSLEGQKHTQYF. Written as DNA, the CDR3 is TGCGCCAGCAGCTTGGAGGGACAGAAGCACACTCAGTACTTC.

This clonotype was picked up many times. This chain joins TRBV28 and TRBJ2-1, with D unclear. The ends were cut back, 6 bases at V and 3 bases at J, with 12 bases in the middle. CDR1 MDHEN and CDR2 SYDVKM come from the germline V gene. The CDR3 contains 14 residues. CDR3 nucleotide sequence: TGTGCCAGCAGAGGTAGAGAAGACTACAATGAGCAGTTCTTC. Translating it yields CASRGREDYNEQFF.

This clonotype was counted only a few times. The rearrangement links TRBV20-1 to TRBJ1-4, with 8 bases identical to TRBD1. The CDR3 covers 14 residues. CDR1 is DFQATT and CDR2 is SNEGSKA in the germline V gene (reference sequence). Trimming cost V 3 bases and J 7 bases; bases outside gene matches: 7. The CDR3 DNA reads as TGCAGTGCTAGGCTACAGGGGGGAGGTGAAAAACTGTTTTTT. The encoded protein is CSARLQGGGEKLFF.

This clonotype was observed at least ten times. This chain links TRBV7-9 with TRBJ2-1; D remains unclear. The germline CDR1 and CDR2 sequences are SEHNR and FQNEAQ (reference sequence). The CDR3 runs to 11 residues. Trimming pared 6 bases from V and 5 bases from J, leaving 5 bases between. The CDR3 sequence is CASRPDNEQFF. CDR3 in DNA: TGTGCCAGCAGGCCCGACAATGAGCAGTTCTTC.

The sample holds a few counts of this clonotype. The chain couples TRBV4-1 to TRBJ1-6, with D possibly being TRBD1 (5 bases). The V end was cut by 2 bases, the J end by 9 bases, with 26 bases between. Looked up from germline, CDR1 is MGHRA and CDR2 is YSYEKL. CDR3 size: 19 residues. For the CDR3, the DNA is TGCGCCAGCAGCCAAAGGGACCTGGTTCGCGGGAGGAACGGTTCACCCCTCCACTTT. Its translation: CASSQRDLVRGRNGSPLHF.

This clonotype came up a few times. Sequence at one end of the junction differs from germline and may be a read error. This chain connects TRBV7-6 to TRBJ2-7, with no clear D. This CDR3 contains 14 residues. CDR1 SGHVS and CDR2 FNYEAQ come from the germline V gene. The CDR3 coding sequence is TGTGCTAGCAGCGTCCAAGGGTCTGCAAGCGAGCAGTACTTC. Translation: CASSVQGSASEQYF.

This clonotype was seen only a few times. The V and J genes are TRBV19 and TRBJ2-5; a possible D gene is TRBD1 (6 bases). Germline CDR1 LNHDA, CDR2 SQIVND (reference sequence). The CDR3 contains 15 residues. V was clipped by 1 base and J by 2 bases, with 11 bases between them. CDR3: CASSIGQELQETQYF. CDR3 DNA sequence: TGTGCCAGTAGTATAGGACAGGAGTTACAAGAGACCCAGTACTTC. Filled out from reference TRBV19 and TRBJ2-5, the complete variable domain reads DGGITQSPKYLFRKEGQNVTLSCEQNLNHDAMYWYRQDPGQGLRLIYYSQIVNDFQKGDIAEGYSVSREKKESFPLTVTSAQKNPTAFYLCASSIGQELQETQYFGPGTRLLVL.

The table lists this clonotype with a few counts. This sequence joins TRBV7-9 and TRBJ2-3; 9 bases align to TRBD2. The germline V gene encodes CDR1 SEHNR and CDR2 FQNEAQ (reference sequence). V gave up 5 bases and J gave up 4 bases; unmatched junction bases: 4. The CDR3 runs 14 residues. CDR3 DNA: TGTGCCAGCAGCCCTAGCGGGAACGCAGATACGCAGTATTTT. This translates into CASSPSGNADTQYF. Together with reference TRBV7-9 and TRBJ2-3, the CDR3 gives the full variable domain: DTGVSQNPRHKITKRGQNVTFRCDPISEHNRLYWYRQTLGQGPEFLTYFQNEAQLEKSRLLSDRFSAERPKGSFSTLEIQRTEQGDSAMYLCASSPSGNADTQYFGPGTRLTVL.

A word on this clonotype: Given the absence of the conserved phenylalanine or tryptophan at the CDR3 end, a read error is likely. The V and J genes are TRBV7-9 and TRBJ2-3, with 13 bases matching TRBD2. The germline gives CDR1 SEHNR, CDR2 FQNEAQ (reference sequence). This CDR3 has 16 residues. The CDR3 DNA reads TGTGCCAGCAGTTTAGGACTAGCGGGAGCCACAGATACGCAGTATTGT. It codes for CASSLGLAGATDTQYC.

This clonotype was observed at least ten times. The chain has TRBV28 and TRBJ2-5; TRBD1 matches at 7 bases. The CDR3 sequence is 14 residues long. The V segment lost 8 bases and the J segment 2 bases; nucleotides outside the gene matches: 8. Germline CDR1 reads MDHEN; CDR2 reads SYDVKM. DNA for the CDR3: TGTGCCAGCCAAAGACCGGGACAGCAAGAGACCCAGTACTTC. Translation: CASQRPGQQETQYF.

This clonotype has a handful of counts. This chain links TRBV7-3 with TRBJ2-2; possibly TRBD1 for D (6 bases). The CDR3 is made up of 15 amino acids. V dropped 5 bases and J dropped 8 bases, with 18 bases sitting between them. The germline V gene encodes CDR1 SGHTA and CDR2 FQGTGA. CDR3: CASSPGHPDAGELFF. CDR3 nucleotides: TGTGCCAGCAGCCCGGGACATCCCGATGCGGGGGAGCTGTTTTTT.

Only one count was recorded for this clonotype. A much larger clone lies a single base off, so this may be a read error. This chain links TRBV2 with TRBJ1-2, with D unclear. This CDR3 spans 14 amino acids. CDR1 and CDR2 from the germline V gene are SNHLY and FYNNEI. Here the CDR3 DNA reads TGTGCCGGCAGTGGGAGCGGTCTCAACTATGGCTACACCTTC. Translated, it gives CAGSGSGLNYGYTF.

This clonotype was observed at least ten times. The chain carries TRBV2 and TRBJ2-5; possibly TRBD1 or TRBD2 for D (5 bases each). The CDR3 is made up of 14 amino acids. Germline V CDR1 and CDR2: SNHLY, FYNNEI. V was shortened by 3 bases and J by 13 bases, with 21 bases between the two germline ends. Here the CDR3 DNA reads TGTGCCAGCAGTGAGAACCCCGGGACCCCAAGGAGGTACTTC. This codes for CASSENPGTPRRYF.

At least ten counts were recorded for this clonotype. The chain links TRBV7-9 to TRBJ2-7, with a tentative D call TRBD2 (6 bases). Per germline, CDR1 SEHNR and CDR2 FQNEAQ (reference sequence). Trimming cost V 5 bases and J 5 bases, with 22 bases left between them. This CDR3 spans 16 amino acids. The DNA for the CDR3 is TGTGCCAGCAGCCCGACCGGCGGTGGGGGGTCCCACGAGCAGTACTTC. This encodes CASSPTGGGGSHEQYF.

In its sample, this clonotype was seen a few times. This rearrangement joins TRBV20-1 to TRBJ1-1; no definite D call. V gave up 0 bases and J gave up 0 bases, with 11 bases separating them. The CDR3 runs to 15 residues. Germline-derived CDR1 and CDR2 are DFQATT and SNEGSKA (reference sequence). The CDR3 sequence: CSARDPRDVNTEAFF. CDR3 nucleotides: TGCAGTGCTAGAGATCCTCGGGATGTGAACACTGAAGCTTTCTTT.

This clonotype occurred many times. V and J are TRBV7-2 and TRBJ2-1; 7 bases match TRBD1. Germline lookup yields CDR1 SGHTA and CDR2 FQGNSA. V was clipped by 6 bases and J by 4 bases; unmatched bases: 9. The CDR3 consists of 15 residues. In DNA, the CDR3 is TGTGCCAGCAGACAATCGGGACAGCCTTACAATGAGCAGTTCTTC. It is translated as CASRQSGQPYNEQFF.

As regards this clonotype: This may be a read error: a much more frequent sequence differs by one nucleotide. The chain combines TRBV28 with TRBJ2-1; 9 bases are shared with TRBD1. V was clipped by 5 bases and J by 5 bases; unmatched bases: 7. Germline V lookup: CDR1 MDHEN, CDR2 SYDVKM. The CDR3 consists of 15 residues. CDR3 in amino acids: CASSPRDRADNEQFF. CDR3 nucleotides: TGTGCCAGCAGTCCCCGGGACAGGGCGGACAATGAGCAGTTCTTC.

This clonotype showed up just a few times. This chain uses TRBV18 with TRBJ2-5; 8 nucleotides match TRBD1. The germline gives CDR1 KGHSH, CDR2 LQKENI. This CDR3 spans 16 amino acids. V shed 3 bases and J 1 base; nucleotides not matched to a gene: 7. CDR3: CASSPGQGSSQETQYF. The CDR3 nucleotides read TGTGCCAGCTCACCTGGACAGGGCTCGTCCCAAGAGACCCAGTACTTC.